This TCR beta chain was sequenced for a study of blood T cell repertoires in COVID-19. Only in-frame clones appear in the TCRdb table, and some are missing; sequencing was by immunoSEQ multiplex PCR. Among 150,000 to 200,000 clones, about four fifths were seen once, and the ten largest hold under 2.5%. V lost 6 bases and J lost 1; bases outside the gene matches: 3. The CDR3 spans 14 residues. The germline V gene encodes CDR1 MDHEN and CDR2 SYDVKM. This clone turned up a few times. The sequence was obtained from a woman aged 80 or older with acute or convalescent COVID-19. The chain employs TRBV28 and TRBJ1-3, with 7 bases aligning to TRBD1. The sequencing sample was made of peripheral blood. CDR3 amino acids: CASSTTGSGNTIYF. The CDR3 region has the DNA TGTGCCAGCAGCACGACAGGGTCTGGAAACACCATATATTTT.